Listed below are T cell receptor beta chains from one sample, sequenced in a study of blood T cell repertoires in COVID-19. The protocol was immunoSEQ multiplex PCR, while the TCRdb copy is restricted to in-frame clones and leaves out a portion. In the table there are 230,000 or so clones, roughly 84% of which are singletons. The sequenced material came from PBMCs or T cells enriched from blood (not recorded which). The receptor source for this set is a woman in her fifties or sixties who had been exposed to COVID-19. The CDR3 runs from the conserved cysteine through the conserved F or W. D genes are given only for firm matches. The size entry is marked missing in some rows and otherwise reads once, few, many or a size class.

j_call: TRBJ2-2; d_call: TRBD2; clone_size: -; v_call: TRBV9; cdr3_nt: TGTGCCAGCAGCATGCTCCCGGGACTAGCAAGCGCCGGGGAGCTGTTTTTT; cdr3_aa: CASSMLPGLASAGELFF
j_call: TRBJ1-3; d_call: -; clone_size: -; v_call: TRBV5-1; cdr3_nt: TGCGCCAGCACCCCGTCAGAAGGAAACACCATATATTTT; cdr3_aa: CASTPSEGNTIYF
j_call: TRBJ2-6; d_call: TRBD1; clone_size: -; v_call: TRBV27; cdr3_nt: TGTGCCAGTGCCCCGGGGACAGGGGTCTCTGGGGCCAACGTCCTGACTTTC; cdr3_aa: CASAPGTGVSGANVLTF
j_call: TRBJ2-1; d_call: -; clone_size: -; v_call: TRBV5-1; cdr3_nt: TGCGCCAGCAGCCCGCGGGGACTGGATCCCAATGAGCAGTTCTTC; cdr3_aa: CASSPRGLDPNEQFF
j_call: TRBJ1-2; d_call: -; clone_size: once; v_call: TRBV3-1/TRBV3-2; cdr3_nt: TGTGCCAGCAGCAGGAGGGCCGATTCTAACTATGGCTACACCTTC; cdr3_aa: CASSRRADSNYGYTF
j_call: TRBJ2-7; d_call: -; clone_size: -; v_call: TRBV6-4; cdr3_nt: TGTGCCAGCAGTGACGGAAGTGCGGGGCCCGAATACGAGCAGTACTTC; cdr3_aa: CASSDGSAGPEYEQYF
j_call: TRBJ2-2; d_call: -; clone_size: -; v_call: TRBV4-2; cdr3_nt: TGTGCCAGCAGCCATATGGGGGGAGCGAACACCGGGGAGCTGTTTTTT; cdr3_aa: CASSHMGGANTGELFF
j_call: TRBJ1-6; d_call: TRBD1; clone_size: -; v_call: TRBV27; cdr3_nt: TGTGCCAGCAGTTCCGGGATGGGACAGGGTGAATCACCCCTCCACTTT; cdr3_aa: CASSSGMGQGESPLHF
j_call: TRBJ2-7; d_call: -; clone_size: -; v_call: TRBV7-2; cdr3_nt: TGTGCCAGCAGCTTAGAACTACCCACCGCCTACGAGCAGTACTTC; cdr3_aa: CASSLELPTAYEQYF
j_call: TRBJ1-1; d_call: TRBD1; clone_size: -; v_call: TRBV5-1; cdr3_nt: TGCGCCAGCAGCTGGGGCGGACAGGGGGCTGAAGCTTTCTTT; cdr3_aa: CASSWGGQGAEAFF
j_call: TRBJ2-3; d_call: TRBD2; clone_size: -; v_call: TRBV24-1; cdr3_nt: TGTGCCACCAGTGATCCCACTAGCGGGGGGACAGATACGCAGTATTTT; cdr3_aa: CATSDPTSGGTDTQYF
j_call: TRBJ1-1; d_call: -; clone_size: -; v_call: TRBV5-6; cdr3_nt: TGTGCCAGCAGCTTGGTCGGGGCAGGGGAGATGAACACTGAAGCTTTCTTT; cdr3_aa: CASSLVGAGEMNTEAFF
j_call: TRBJ2-1; d_call: -; clone_size: -; v_call: TRBV2; cdr3_nt: TGTGCCAGCAAAAGTGGGGCGAATGAGCAGTTCTTC; cdr3_aa: CASKSGANEQFF
j_call: TRBJ1-2; d_call: -; clone_size: once; v_call: TRBV27; cdr3_nt: TGTGCCAGCAGTTTCTTGACAGGAGGCTATGGCTACACCTTC; cdr3_aa: CASSFLTGGYGYTF
j_call: TRBJ2-2; d_call: TRBD2; clone_size: -; v_call: TRBV7-6; cdr3_nt: TGTGCCAGCAGCTTATCTGGCGGGGGGTTCACCGGGGAGCTGTTTTTT; cdr3_aa: CASSLSGGGFTGELFF
j_call: TRBJ2-5; d_call: -; clone_size: -; v_call: TRBV5-8; cdr3_nt: TGTGCCAGCAGCTTGGGGCCAACGGGCCAAGAGACCCAGTACTTC; cdr3_aa: CASSLGPTGQETQYF
j_call: TRBJ1-2; d_call: -; clone_size: -; v_call: TRBV3-1/TRBV3-2; cdr3_nt: TGTGCCAGCAGCCCGGTCTTGACGGGATATGGCTACACCTTC; cdr3_aa: CASSPVLTGYGYTF
j_call: TRBJ1-1; d_call: TRBD1; clone_size: -; v_call: TRBV28; cdr3_nt: TGTGCCAGCAGTTCCCACAGGGGGCGTAGCACTGAAGCTTTCTTT; cdr3_aa: CASSSHRGRSTEAFF
j_call: TRBJ1-1; d_call: -; clone_size: -; v_call: TRBV5-1; cdr3_nt: TGCGCCAGCAGCTTCTCAGATGGTGGTAACACTGAAGCTTTCTTT; cdr3_aa: CASSFSDGGNTEAFF
j_call: TRBJ2-3; d_call: -; clone_size: -; v_call: TRBV12-3/TRBV12-4; cdr3_nt: TGTGCCAGCAGCCCCGGGGTAGATACGCAGTATTTT; cdr3_aa: CASSPGVDTQYF
j_call: TRBJ1-5; d_call: -; clone_size: -; v_call: TRBV6-1; cdr3_nt: TGTGCCAGCAGTGAAGCGTCAAGGAGTAATCAGCCCCAGCATTTT; cdr3_aa: CASSEASRSNQPQHF
j_call: TRBJ1-2; d_call: -; clone_size: -; v_call: TRBV12-3/TRBV12-4; cdr3_nt: TGTGCCAGCAGCCACGGTGCAGCGAGGGGCTACACCTTC; cdr3_aa: CASSHGAARGYTF
j_call: TRBJ2-1; d_call: -; clone_size: -; v_call: TRBV7-2; cdr3_nt: TGTGCCAGCAGCCCAGAGGGGAACAGGGTCAGGATCTACAATGAGCAGTTCTTC; cdr3_aa: CASSPEGNRVRIYNEQFF
j_call: TRBJ2-1; d_call: TRBD1; clone_size: -; v_call: TRBV5-1; cdr3_nt: TGCGCCAGCAGCCAAGGAGGGACAGGGGTCTACAATGAGCAGTTCTTC; cdr3_aa: CASSQGGTGVYNEQFF